The sequence of this T cell receptor beta chain was determined in a study of CD8 T cell repertoires and HIV-1 epitope variants. Across the study: An uncultured baseline aliquot held 1M T cells.

For this clone: The antigen remains unidentified.

Here immunoSEQ multiplex PCR was the method, and the copy in TCRdb shows in-frame clones only, minus some. This table has around 2,200 clones, around 60% appearing once. This CDR3 is built from 15 residues. Germline V lookup: CDR1 LNHDA, CDR2 SQIVND (reference sequence). Germline trimming cut 5 bases from V and 0 bases from J; bases unmatched to any gene: 1. This sequence joins TRBV19 and TRBJ2-1, with 10 bases aligning to TRBD1. Specimen: cultured CD8+ T cells derived from PBMCs. This clonotype was sampled from a male donor with HIV. CDR3 sequence reads: CASSDRGLSYNEQFF. In nucleotides, the CDR3 is TGTGCCAGTAGTGACAGGGGGCTCTCCTACAATGAGCAGTTCTTC.